Sequencing of this TCR beta chain was carried out in a study of control samples from healthy donors and cancer patients (TCRdb year 2020). The library was prepared using the immunoSEQ multiplex PCR assay. Not all clones reach the TCRdb copy of this immuneACCESS table, which keeps in-frame sequences only. Checked studies attribute under half of the gap to unresolved V genes and leave the rest unexplained. The table for this sample lists some 140,000 clones; 80% to 90% of them were counted only once. The top ten hold approximately 9.4% of the sample. Comment on this clone: Its specific antigen is unknown. Base qualities are not at hand, and no much larger clone is one base apart.

The sequence came from a woman under 40 in good health. Material: blood.

At the DNA level, the sequence is TGTGCCAGCAGCCAGGGGATCTCAGGGAACTATGGCTACACCTTC. This codes for CASSQGISGNYGYTF. Recombination connected TRBV5-6 to TRBJ1-2; tentative D gene TRBD1, with 6 bases matching. Cut back by 4 bases and 2 bases, the V and J ends lie 15 bases apart. Including cysteine and phenylalanine, the CDR3 has 15 amino acids. Only the CDR3 portion is preserved as DNA: 45 bases, with reading frame beginning at the first base. From a lookup of the germline V gene, CDR1 and CDR2 are SGHDT and YYEEEE.